One and the same sample provided the 9 T cell receptor beta chains below, sequenced in a study of vaccination and CD4 T cells after COVID-19. These receptors' targets are unknown. Sequencing of cultured CD4+ T cell DNA used the Oncomine TCR Beta short-read assay. TCRdb reprocessed the PCR reads with MiXCR, giving one entry per CDR3 protein. In the table there are about 16,000 distinct CDR3 sequences, approximately 63% of which are singletons. Treatment specified: approximately nine-day PBMC culture with coronavirus spike peptide pools or control peptides (ViraFEST assay). Material for sequencing was CD4+ T cells from blood, cultured in vitro. Source of these receptors: a human donor who had recovered from COVID-19.

The rearrangement uses TRBV20-1 and TRBJ2-1; D is ambiguous. Trimming took 5 bases from V and 10 from J, leaving 12 bases between them. The CDR3 is 11 residues long. CDR1 is DFQATT and CDR2 is SNEGSKA in the germline V gene (reference sequence). CDR3 region: CSALQATEQFF. The CDR3 nucleotides are TGCAGTGCTCTTCAGGCCACCGAGCAGTTCTTC.

The V call is TRBV27, the J call TRBJ2-7; either TRBD1 or TRBD2 may fit D (6 bases each). There are 15 residues in the CDR3. V lost 1 base and J lost 0, with 10 bases in between. CDR1 and CDR2 (germline): MNHEY, SMNVEV (reference sequence). In DNA form, the CDR3 reads TGTGCCAGCAGTTTATTTGGGGGGCTCTCCTACGAGCAGTACTTC. Translation: CASSLFGGLSYEQYF.

This clonotype was picked up one time. CDR3: CASSITTLF. The CDR3, as DNA: TGTGCCAGCAGCATAACCACCCTATTC. The chain carries TRBV21-1 and TRBJ2-7. TRBV21-1 is described as a pseudogene. CDR3 length equals 9 residues.

CDR3 DNA sequence: TGTGCCAGCAGGGCAGGGTCTGGCAATCAGCCCCAGCATTTT. Amino acid sequence: CASRAGSGNQPQHF. The J gene is TRBJ1-5, the V gene TRBV27; possible D gene TRBD1, 5 bases. This CDR3 contains 14 residues. Trimming took off 6 bases at V and 2 bases at J, with 11 bases between the two ends. Germline V gives CDR1 MNHEY, CDR2 SMNVEV (reference sequence).

The chain couples TRBV28 to TRBJ1-2; possible D gene TRBD1, 6 bases. Germline V gene sequence: CDR1 MDHEN, CDR2 SYDVKM. The germline V and J ends were trimmed by 4 bases and 1 base, with 16 bases remaining between them. CDR3 length equals 16 residues. CDR3 nucleotides: TGTGCCAGCAGTTCCACGGGACATAAGGATAACTATGGCTACACCTTC. Its protein is CASSSTGHKDNYGYTF.

The genes are TRBV7-2 and TRBJ2-5, with D uncertain. CDR1 and CDR2 from the germline V gene are SGHTA and FQGNSA. Trimming took 1 base from V and 2 from J, leaving 5 bases between them. The CDR3 is 13 amino acids. CDR3 region: CASSLGSQETQYF. In DNA, the CDR3 is TGTGCCAGCAGCTTAGGCTCTCAAGAGACCCAGTACTTC. The full variable domain, completed using reference TRBV7-2 and TRBJ2-5, is GAGVSQSPSNKVTEKGKDVELRCDPISGHTALYWYRQSLGQGLEFLIYFQGNSAPDKSGLPSDRFSAERTGGSVSTLTIQRTQQEDSAVYLCASSLGSQETQYFGPGTRLLVL.

V usage is TRBV6-2 or TRBV6-3 and J usage is TRBJ2-1; 8 positions match TRBD1. V trimming: 8 bases; J trimming: 4 bases; junction bases outside the gene matches: 10. The CDR3 covers 15 residues. Germline-derived CDR1 and CDR2 are MNHEY and SVGEGT. CDR3 region: CASHLRDRLYNEQFF. CDR3 bases: TGTGCCAGCCATCTCCGGGACAGGTTATACAATGAGCAGTTCTTC.

The CDR3 DNA sequence: TGCGCCAGCAGCTATACCCGGACAGGGGGCTCCGGAGAGACCCAGTACTTC. It yields the protein CASSYTRTGGSGETQYF. This chain connects TRBV5-1 to TRBJ2-5; TRBD1 matches 11 bases. V lost 3 bases to trimming and J lost 4 bases; unmatched junction nucleotides: 11. The CDR3 is 17 amino acids. In germline, CDR1 is SGHRS, CDR2 YFSETQ. Combining the CDR3 with reference TRBV5-1 and TRBJ2-5 gives the whole variable domain KAGVTQTPRYLIKTRGQQVTLSCSPISGHRSVSWYQQTPGQGLQFLFEYFSETQRNKGNFPGRFSGRQFSNSRSEMNVSTLELGDSALYLCASSYTRTGGSGETQYFGPGTRLLVL.

The chain uses TRBV7-2 and TRBJ1-5, with D unresolved. Germline lookup yields CDR1 SGHTA and CDR2 FQGNSA. This CDR3 has 13 amino acids. V was trimmed by 3 bases and J by 4 bases, leaving 7 bases between them. CDR3 amino acids: CASSLLENQPQHF. Here the CDR3 DNA reads TGTGCCAGCAGCTTGCTCGAGAATCAGCCCCAGCATTTT. The whole variable domain, filled in from reference TRBV7-2 and TRBJ1-5, reads GAGVSQSPSNKVTEKGKDVELRCDPISGHTALYWYRQSLGQGLEFLIYFQGNSAPDKSGLPSDRFSAERTGGSVSTLTIQRTQQEDSAVYLCASSLLENQPQHFGDGTRLSIL.